This entry features one T cell receptor beta chain sequence. Its antigen has not been determined. Possible read error: a much larger clone is one base away. The sample is drawn from a study of shared clonotypes between healthy human individuals (TCRdb year 2020). A note on the overall study: A couple of women and a few men aged 18 to 49 years were included in the cohort. Per donor, three plates each were used for CD4 naive and CD4 memory, two for CD8 naive, and one for CD8 memory. To estimate repertoire size and how much clonotype sharing occurs between individuals, the study deeply sequenced the blood TCR repertoires of roughly 5 healthy adults. To increase sequencing depth and limit assay-specific biases, different laboratories used diverse techniques to prepare libraries and sequence TCR repertoires. Between about 0.8 and 9 billion PBMCs per donor were obtained by leukapheresis. What the study reported, not specific to this receptor: Larger estimated clonotype richness was generally found for naive subsets than for memory subsets. Based on pairwise subsampling, the degree of clonotype sharing among donors was expected to be affected by sequencing depth. Clonotypes shared by all four sorted-subset donors showed higher generation probabilities than non-shared clonotypes. Rarefaction of sorted-subset datasets indicated incomplete sequencing despite the large sequencing depth. Roughly 5.2% of naive CD4, roughly 3.6% of naive CD8, approximately 2.2% of memory CD4, and roughly 0.4% of memory CD8 clonotypes were shared across several donors. Because the study included only a small number of donors, the genetic and exposure-history diversity represented was limited. Sampling was restricted to blood, and TCR repertoires in tissue are likely to differ from TCR repertoires in blood.

Using the deep immunoSEQ assay, multiplex PCR amplified TCR CDR3 regions from genomic DNA. Genomic DNA extracted from each cell subset was distributed evenly over all wells of several immunoSEQ 96-well plates, and each plate served as one replicate. For sorted subsets, around 200 ng genomic DNA, equal to 30,000 or so T cell genomes, was loaded into each replicate PCR. Purified libraries were quantified with a Qubit 3.0 fluorometer, sized on a Bioanalyzer 2100, and re-quantified with the KAPA Library Quantification kit. A separate single-read 150-cycle Illumina NextSeq 550 flow cell was used to sequence each immunoSEQ 96-well plate. Processing in the source paper ran as follows. Because the immunoSEQ output held only junctional sequences and lacked quality scores, the filtering could not match the filtering applied to full-length reads. To assign V/J genes and CDR3, sequences were annotated against IMGT germline references using PyIR, a Python wrapper for IgBLAST v1.9. Reads were removed for weak V/J assignments (E-value above 1e-6), missing CDR3, stop codons, out-of-frame junctions, or ambiguous translated residues. V3J clonotypes were defined as sequences sharing the same inferred V gene, J gene, and CDR3 amino acid sequence. Percentage overlap between repertoires was computed as shared unique clonotypes divided by the size of the smaller repertoire. Three approaches were used to assess repertoire richness: RTK rarefaction, the Chao1 estimator, and Recon v2.1 estimates of unobserved clonotypes. Generation probabilities for all TCRbeta clonotypes obtained by the gDNA method from a handful of donors were computed using OLGA. TCRdb re-hosts the immuneACCESS table, in-frame sequences only. Its copies lack some clones; in the studies checked, an unresolved V gene accounts for under half of them, and the cause for the rest is not known. The V and J calls and the clone size are those of that table, but D and trimming were determined from the DNA. The sample has some 2,000,000 clones on record, 85% to 95% of them singletons. 0.13% of the sample is taken by the ten largest.

The donors were healthy, HIV-negative adults who had no recently reported acute infections or vaccinations. Every donor was a Caucasian adult living in Nashville, Tennessee, USA. Magnetic negative selection was used to enrich CD4+ T cells, after which naive cells were positively selected on CD45RA and the negative fraction became the memory subset. Blood was collected by leukapheresis, and PBMCs were isolated by Ficoll-Histopaque density gradient centrifugation and then cryopreserved in liquid nitrogen vapor phase. Purity and quantity of every magnetically sorted T cell population were checked by analytical flow cytometry. Each sorted fraction had its genomic DNA isolated and then quantified by UV absorbance on a Nanodrop 2000c. CDR1 and CDR2, looked up from the germline V gene, are SGHAT and FQNNGV. The CDR3 has 15 amino acids, counting the end cysteine and phenylalanine. Here the CDR3 DNA is all that survives: 45 bases in frame from base 1.

This sequence uses TRBV11-2 and TRBJ2-7; the best D guess is TRBD2, with 6 bases matching. The sequenced sample consisted of naive CD4+ T cells sorted from blood. The label giving this sample's cell subset or site can be read as: CD45RA+ positively selected. The TCR sequence derives from a man between 18 and 29 years old in good health. CDR3 loop: CASSLRGSSIDEQHF. The sequence in DNA is TGTGCCAGCAGCCTGCGGGGATCCAGCATCGACGAGCAGCACTTC. The variable domain in full, with residues beyond the CDR3 obtained from the reference TRBV11-2 and TRBJ2-7 genes, is EAGVAQSPRYKIIEKRQSVAFWCNPISGHATLYWYQQILGQGPKLLIQFQNNGVVDDSQLPKDRFSAERLKGVDSTLKIQPAKLEDSAVYLCASSLRGSSIDEQHFGPGTRLTVT.